The rows below give T cell receptor beta chains drawn from one sample of a study of Ad26.COV2.S vaccination and SARS-CoV-2 variants. Assay used: immunoSEQ multiplex PCR; TCRdb lists only in-frame clones, some missing. The sample gives hundreds of thousands of clones, 89% of which show up once; roughly 2.5% is in the top ten. The input for sequencing was peripheral blood, taken in a trial of Ad26.COV2.S vaccine versus placebo. These receptors were taken from a person between 18 and 60 years old who received the Ad26.COV2.S COVID-19 vaccine or a placebo. Each CDR3 is given with its conserved first and last residue. Each record gives: V gene, J gene, CDR3 protein.

v_call: TRBV5-4
j_call: TRBJ2-3
cdr3_aa: CAVSLRGGADTQYF

v_call: TRBV7-8
j_call: TRBJ2-1
cdr3_aa: CASSLGPRSYNEQFF

v_call: TRBV11-2
j_call: TRBJ2-3
cdr3_aa: CASSLTSDTQYF

v_call: TRBV5-1
j_call: TRBJ1-1
cdr3_aa: CASSSTGGAYTEAFF

v_call: TRBV5-1
j_call: TRBJ2-7
cdr3_aa: CASSLGGTEYEQYF

v_call: TRBV4-3
j_call: TRBJ1-2
cdr3_aa: CASSQVGQNYGYTF

v_call: TRBV7-9
j_call: TRBJ1-1
cdr3_aa: CASTGQDTEAFF

v_call: TRBV9
j_call: TRBJ1-6
cdr3_aa: CASSASGANNSPLHF

v_call: TRBV5-4
j_call: TRBJ2-1
cdr3_aa: CASSWGGQGFGEQFF

v_call: TRBV2
j_call: TRBJ2-5
cdr3_aa: CASSGSVGAGETQYF

v_call: TRBV9
j_call: TRBJ2-5
cdr3_aa: CASSVSMTGIETQYF

v_call: TRBV5-4
j_call: TRBJ1-1
cdr3_aa: CASSLELDFAGRAEAFF

v_call: TRBV7-8
j_call: TRBJ2-2
cdr3_aa: CASSLPLRLAGGTGELFF

v_call: TRBV7-8
j_call: TRBJ1-1
cdr3_aa: CASSLDFRAEAFF

v_call: TRBV19
j_call: TRBJ1-6
cdr3_aa: CASSIGAAGGNYNSPLHF

v_call: TRBV5-4
j_call: TRBJ1-6
cdr3_aa: CASSLGQGKNSPLHF